The 29 T cell receptor beta chains in this list originate from one sample, sequenced in a study of monozygotic twins with inflammatory bowel disease. TCRdb reprocessed the 5' RACE reads and stores each CDR3 protein as one record, lacking DNA. Its table lists about 300,000 distinct CDR3 sequences. The sequenced sample consisted of blood. The receptor set was obtained from a human donor with ulcerative colitis or Crohn's disease, or a healthy co-twin of an affected twin (not recorded which).

The rearrangement uses TRBV9 and TRBJ2-1; TCRdb names TRBD1, which stays unverified in the absence of DNA. CDR3 length equals 16 residues. Germline V gives CDR1 SGDLS, CDR2 YYNGEE. The CDR3 here is CASSVEGQVSGNEQFF.

J is TRBJ2-5 and V is TRBV7-8; TCRdb outputs TRBD2, but without DNA this stays unchecked. CDR3 length equals 16 residues. Germline V gives CDR1 SGHVS, CDR2 FQNEAQ. CDR3 region: CASSSEIAGVQETQYF.

The chain links TRBV14 to TRBJ2-1. This CDR3 is 13 amino acids long. The germline V gene has CDR1 SGHDN and CDR2 FVKESK. The CDR3 sequence: CASSQDWLNEQFF.

The V gene is TRBV12-3 or TRBV12-4, the J gene TRBJ1-1; TCRdb proposes TRBD1, but this gene call is untestable without DNA. The CDR3 length is 13 residues. The CDR3 loop is CASNRQGNTEAFF.

This chain joins TRBV24-1 and TRBJ2-3; TCRdb calls TRBD1, which cannot be checked without DNA. Germline CDR1 KGHDR, CDR2 SFDVKD. The CDR3 is 15 amino acids. The CDR3 here is CATSDPGREGDTQYF.

The J gene is TRBJ2-1, the V gene TRBV7-2; the D gene TCRdb calls, TRBD2, cannot be checked with no DNA. This CDR3 spans 14 amino acids. Germline V lookup: CDR1 SGHTA, CDR2 FQGNSA. The CDR3: CASSLATWEGHRFF. Variable domain in full (rest from reference TRBV7-2 and TRBJ2-1): GAGVSQSPSNKVTEKGKDVELRCDPISGHTALYWYRQSLGQGLEFLIYFQGNSAPDKSGLPSDRFSAERTGGSVSTLTIQRTQQEDSAVYLCASSLATWEGHRFFGPGTRLTVL.

CDR3 sequence reads: CASSRAGAMNTEAFF. The J gene is TRBJ1-1, the V gene TRBV7-9. This CDR3 is 15 amino acids long. Germline V gene sequence: CDR1 SEHNR, CDR2 FQNEAQ (reference sequence).

The chain uses TRBV27 and TRBJ2-6; TCRdb's assignment of TRBD1 cannot be checked, as there is no DNA. The CDR3 totals 19 residues. The germline V gene has CDR1 MNHEY and CDR2 SMNVEV (reference sequence). Here the CDR3 reads CASRPLPGQVFSGANVLTF.

This chain connects TRBV27 to TRBJ2-7; the D call from TCRdb, TRBD1, cannot be confirmed without DNA. This CDR3 region has 13 residues. Germline V CDR1 and CDR2: MNHEY, SMNVEV (reference sequence). This CDR3 is CASSPATGYEQYF.

This chain connects TRBV7-2 to TRBJ2-1; TCRdb returns TRBD1, unconfirmable since there is no DNA. The germline V gene has CDR1 SGHTA and CDR2 FQGNSA. The CDR3 sequence is 14 residues long. CDR3 amino acids: CASSSAGHYNEQFF.

The chain couples TRBV29-1 to TRBJ2-7; with no DNA, the TCRdb D assignment of TRBD2 cannot be verified. CDR1 is SQVTM and CDR2 is ANQGSEA in the germline V gene. The CDR3 is 14 amino acids. CDR3 residues: CSVEGGWEGSEQYF.

V gene TRBV28 combines with J gene TRBJ2-7. Germline V gene data show CDR1 as MDHEN and CDR2 as SYDVKM. The CDR3 covers 11 residues. CDR3 region: CASGVSYEQYF.

The chain recombines TRBV28 with TRBJ2-1; with no DNA, the TCRdb D assignment of TRBD2 cannot be verified. Germline CDR1 is MDHEN and CDR2 is SYDVKM. CDR3 size: 16 residues. The CDR3 is CASSLPGTSGINEQFF.

The chain couples TRBV5-1 to TRBJ2-1; no DNA is available, so the TRBD1 call from TCRdb remains unchecked. The CDR3 consists of 21 residues. CDR1 and CDR2 from the germline V gene are SGHRS and YFSETQ. The CDR3 loop is CASSLAPGQGVLSATYNEQFF.

The chain is built from TRBV20-1 and TRBJ1-1; checking the TCRdb D call of TRBD1 is not possible without DNA. Germline V CDR1 and CDR2: DFQATT, SNEGSKA (reference sequence). The CDR3 has 15 residues. This chain's CDR3 is CSATRARGKNTEAFF.

The chain is built from TRBV11-2 and TRBJ1-4. In germline, CDR1 is SGHAT, CDR2 FQNNGV. The CDR3 consists of 14 residues. CDR3 loop: CASSLVSSYEKLFF. Based on the CDR3 plus reference TRBV11-2 and TRBJ1-4, the full variable domain is EAGVAQSPRYKIIEKRQSVAFWCNPISGHATLYWYQQILGQGPKLLIQFQNNGVVDDSQLPKDRFSAERLKGVDSTLKIQPAKLEDSAVYLCASSLVSSYEKLFFGSGTQLSVL.

V gene TRBV7-8 combines with J gene TRBJ2-2; TCRdb calls TRBD1, which cannot be checked without DNA. CDR3 length equals 14 residues. CDR1 and CDR2 from the germline V gene are SGHVS and FQNEAQ. The CDR3 sequence: CASSPGQDTGELFF.

V and J are TRBV23-1 and TRBJ2-5. Being an ORF, TRBV23-1 has a function that is uncertain. CDR3 length equals 12 residues. CDR3 amino acids: CASSHAAETQYF.

This chain uses TRBV3-1 with TRBJ2-7; TCRdb calls TRBD2, which cannot be checked without DNA. The CDR3 is 16 amino acids. Per the germline V gene, CDR1 is LGHDT and CDR2 is YNNKEL (reference sequence). Here the CDR3 reads CASSPRLAGDAHEQYF.

This rearrangement joins TRBV9 to TRBJ2-3; TCRdb designates TRBD1, a call that cannot be tested without DNA. The V gene's germline CDR1 is SGDLS and CDR2 YYNGEE. There are 15 residues in the CDR3. CDR3 amino acids: CASNVRGRVADTQYF.

The rearrangement joins TRBV7-2 to TRBJ2-3; the D call of TRBD1 rests on TCRdb alone, since no DNA is present to check it. The CDR3 length is 15 residues. Germline CDR1 and CDR2: SGHTA and FQGNSA. CDR3 in amino acids: CASSLRGRDADTQYF.

The chain carries TRBV7-2 and TRBJ2-3; TCRdb's assignment of TRBD1 cannot be checked, as there is no DNA. The length of the CDR3 is 15 residues. Germline V lookup: CDR1 SGHTA, CDR2 FQGNSA. This CDR3 is CASSRQVKGTDTQYF.

This chain connects TRBV20-1 to TRBJ1-6; TCRdb returns TRBD1, unconfirmable since there is no DNA. In germline, CDR1 is DFQATT, CDR2 SNEGSKA (reference sequence). CDR3 size: 17 residues. CDR3 region: CSARGGPGGSYNSPLHF.

The chain combines TRBV6-5 with TRBJ1-2; TCRdb names TRBD1, which stays unverified in the absence of DNA. CDR3 size: 14 residues. Looked up from germline, CDR1 is MNHEY and CDR2 is SVGAGI. The chain's CDR3 is CASSTGTGVYGYTF.

This chain joins TRBV20-1 and TRBJ2-1; the TCRdb call, TRBD2, lacks DNA for checking. Germline V gene lookup returns CDR1 DFQATT and CDR2 SNEGSKA (reference sequence). CDR3 length: 15 residues. The CDR3 protein is CSARRGRPGLNEQFF.

The chain uses TRBV7-2 and TRBJ1-1. CDR3 length: 14 amino acids. CDR1 and CDR2 from the germline V gene are SGHTA and FQGNSA. CDR3 protein: CASSLKATYTEAFF.

V and J are TRBV6-5 and TRBJ2-5; TCRdb's assignment of TRBD1 cannot be checked, as there is no DNA. The CDR3 contains 13 residues. From germline, CDR1 is MNHEY and CDR2 SVGAGI. The CDR3 is CASSRDKQETQYF.

J is TRBJ2-5 and V is TRBV3-1; the TRBD2 assignment by TCRdb is unverifiable without DNA. The germline V gene encodes CDR1 LGHDT and CDR2 YNNKEL (reference sequence). The CDR3 spans 12 residues. The CDR3 protein is CASSQDGRTQYF.

The genes are TRBV20-1 and TRBJ1-6; without DNA, the TCRdb call of TRBD1 cannot be checked. This CDR3 spans 15 amino acids. Looked up from germline, CDR1 is DFQATT and CDR2 is SNEGSKA (reference sequence). The CDR3 protein is CSARTPFSYNSPLHF.